This TCR beta chain was identified in a study of memory CD4+ T cells and cytomegalovirus serostatus. Single viable CD3+CD4+CD8-CD45RO+ cells were sorted as the memory CD4+ T cells. Sequencing was performed with immunoSEQ multiplex PCR; in TCRdb, only in-frame clones are kept and a portion is missing. This table has about 67,000 clones, roughly 76% appearing once. Trimming pared 6 bases from V and 6 bases from J, leaving 17 bases between. The CDR3 loop spans 14 amino acids. Germline V gene data show CDR1 as MGHDK and CDR2 as SYGVNS. This TCR was recovered from an adult in good health and CMV-seropositive. The rearrangement links TRBV25-1 to TRBJ1-1; D might be TRBD1 (6 bases). The sample consisted of memory CD4+ T cells from blood. CDR3 region: CASRGRGEVPEAFF. Here the CDR3 DNA reads TGTGCCAGCAGAGGGAGGGGGGAGGTACCTGAAGCTTTCTTT.